Below, 14 T cell receptor beta chains from the same sample are listed, as sequenced in a study of regulatory T cells in long-lasting Graves disease. Noted time point: newly diagnosed GD, antithyroid drugs for less than 3 months. The TCR library was prepared using RNA isolated from PBMCs. Arm-PCR of CDR3 regions with iRepertoire HTBI primers generated TCR beta libraries. TCRdb passed the multiplex PCR reads through MiXCR, listing each CDR3 protein once. The data hold about 220,000 distinct CDR3 sequences, with about 17% observed a single time. Sample: peripheral blood mononuclear cells (PBMCs), taken at new diagnosis, from a patient treated with antithyroid drugs. Every receptor here comes from a female donor with Graves disease.

This clonotype has a handful of counts. The chain has TRBV6-4 and TRBJ2-1, with 9 bases fitting TRBD2. Trimming cost V 9 bases and J 9 bases; bases outside gene matches: 15. The germline V gene has CDR1 MRHNA and CDR2 SNTAGT. The CDR3 has 15 amino acids. CDR3 in DNA: TGTGCCAGTAAACTTTCGGCAGCAGCGGGAGGTGAGCAGTTCTTC. It yields the protein CASKLSAAAGGEQFF.

Comment on this clonotype: A read error may be the cause here, since a much bigger clone is one base away. The chain employs TRBV2 and TRBJ2-7; possible D gene TRBD2, 6 bases. The CDR3 sequence is 17 residues long. The germline V gene has CDR1 SNHLY and CDR2 FYNNEI. Trimming took 8 bases from V and 6 from J, leaving 29 bases between them. CDR3: CASPLRSTTGRGSEQYF. The CDR3 nucleotides are TGTGCCAGCCCCTTGCGAAGCACCACGGGGCGGGGATCCGAGCAGTACTTC.

This clonotype was seen at least ten times. The chain is built from TRBV7-2 and TRBJ2-5, with D perhaps given as TRBD1 or TRBD2 (6 bases each). V was shortened by 5 bases and J by 5 bases, with 21 bases between the two germline ends. Per germline, CDR1 SGHTA and CDR2 FQGNSA. The CDR3 extends over 16 amino acids. CDR3 nucleotide sequence: TGTGCCAGCAGCCTCTACTTAGGGGGGACGGGGGAGACCCAGTACTTC. It yields the protein CASSLYLGGTGETQYF.

This clonotype was seen at least ten times. The chain carries TRBV7-2 and TRBJ2-1; perhaps TRBD2 as D (6 bases). Per the germline V gene, CDR1 is SGHTA and CDR2 is FQGNSA. V was cut by 1 base and J by 7 bases, with 17 bases left in between. The CDR3 covers 16 residues. CDR3 residues: CASSLEAGPYGNEQFF. CDR3 bases: TGTGCCAGCAGCTTAGAAGCGGGTCCCTATGGTAATGAGCAGTTCTTC.

This clonotype showed up many times. The genes are TRBV20-1 and TRBJ2-7, with TRBD2 identical over 8 bases. Germline CDR1 and CDR2: DFQATT and SNEGSKA (reference sequence). Losses at the gene ends were 3 bases for V and 0 bases for J; bases not matched to a gene: 7. This CDR3 has 15 residues. CDR3 DNA sequence: TGCAGTGCTAGGGGTACTAGCGGCGCCTCCTACGAGCAGTACTTC. This gives the protein CSARGTSGASYEQYF.

This clonotype was detected ten times or more. The chain links TRBV7-2 to TRBJ1-6; tentatively, D is TRBD1 (6 bases). Trimming shortened V by 7 bases and J by 3 bases, and 10 bases separated the two germline ends. The germline V gene has CDR1 SGHTA and CDR2 FQGNSA. The CDR3 runs to 14 residues. CDR3 residues: CASTKGDYNSPLHF. The CDR3 DNA reads as TGTGCCAGCACGAAGGGGGACTATAATTCACCCCTCCACTTT.

This clonotype was detected ten times or more. This chain links TRBV28 with TRBJ1-1; 7 positions match TRBD1. The CDR3 loop spans 13 amino acids. Per the germline V gene, CDR1 is MDHEN and CDR2 is SYDVKM. V shed 4 bases, J shed 6 bases, and the junction held 5 bases outside the gene matches. The CDR3 protein is CASSSTTGAEAFF. In DNA, the CDR3 is TGTGCCAGCAGTTCAACTACAGGGGCTGAAGCTTTCTTT.

This clonotype was seen many times. This CDR3 is CSARSREANYGYTF. The CDR3 coding sequence is TGCAGTGCGAGATCTAGGGAAGCTAACTATGGCTACACCTTC. The rearrangement links TRBV20-1 to TRBJ1-2; D not certain. Germline CDR1 reads DFQATT; CDR2 reads SNEGSKA (reference sequence). The CDR3 totals 14 residues. V was pared by 6 bases and J by 0 bases, with 14 bases between.

On this clonotype itself: This likely traces to a read error, being one base from a far larger clone. J is TRBJ2-5 and V is TRBV3-1; maybe TRBD2 (6 bases). The J call may be mistaken, given a closer DNA end match to TRBJ2-1. This CDR3 has 11 residues. The V gene's germline CDR1 is LGHDT and CDR2 YNNKEL (reference sequence). The CDR3 DNA sequence: TGTGCCAGCGGACTACACAGTGAGCAGTTCTTC. Encoded protein: CASGLHSEQFF.

This clonotype was seen ten or more times. The V call is TRBV7-2, the J call TRBJ2-7; no definite D call. CDR1 SGHTA and CDR2 FQGNSA come from the germline V gene. This CDR3 region has 12 residues. The V and J ends lost 5 bases and 3 bases respectively, with 8 bases between them. For the CDR3, the DNA is TGTGCCAGCAGCCGAACTAACTACGAGCAGTACTTC. Translating gives CASSRTNYEQYF.

This clonotype was seen many times. The rearrangement uses TRBV19 and TRBJ1-1; D call uncertain. There are 15 residues in the CDR3. With 1 base removed from V and 5 bases from J, the gap between germline ends came to 14 bases. CDR1 and CDR2 (germline): LNHDA, SQIVND (reference sequence). For the CDR3, the DNA is TGTGCCAGTAGTATAGGGGGAACTCGGAGGACTGAAGCTTTCTTT. Protein product: CASSIGGTRRTEAFF.

This clonotype was detected many times. The V call is TRBV27, the J call TRBJ1-1, with 7 bases identical to TRBD1. With V trimmed by 7 bases and J by 1 base, 3 bases remained unmatched. The CDR3 is made up of 13 amino acids. Germline V gives CDR1 MNHEY, CDR2 SMNVEV (reference sequence). The CDR3 loop reads CASKGQTNTEAFF. In DNA, the CDR3 is TGTGCCAGCAAGGGACAGACGAACACTGAAGCTTTCTTT.

This sequence joins TRBV19 and TRBJ2-2; the match to TRBD1 covers 10 bases. The V segment lost 6 bases and the J segment 7 bases; nucleotides outside the gene matches: 5. Germline loops: CDR1 LNHDA, CDR2 SQIVND (reference sequence). The CDR3 runs to 14 residues. The CDR3 DNA reads TGTGCCAGTAGACTGGGACAGGGGAACGGGGAGCTGTTTTTT. Its translation is CASRLGQGNGELFF.

This clonotype was observed many times. The V call is TRBV2, the J call TRBJ2-7; D perhaps matches TRBD1 (6 bases). V lost 2 bases to trimming and J lost 6 bases, with 11 bases between them. The CDR3 is made up of 13 amino acids. Germline-derived CDR1 and CDR2 are SNHLY and FYNNEI. The CDR3, as DNA: TGTGCCAGCAGTGAAACAGGGTCGGGCGAGCAGTACTTC. Its translation: CASSETGSGEQYF.